Below are 28 T cell receptor beta chains sequenced from a single sample in a study of neoadjuvant anti-PD-1 for oral cavity cancer. Time point specified: after neoadjuvant nivolumab, at surgical resection. Using immunoSEQ multiplex PCR, the repertoire was profiled, and TCRdb retains in-frame clones only, with some absent. Of more than 20,000 clones in the sample, roughly 29% were seen once. The source material was tumor tissue, sampled after nivolumab (anti-PD-1) treatment. These receptors were taken from a person aged 40 to 85 with oral cavity squamous cell carcinoma.

This clone has a handful of counts. The chain links TRBV28 to TRBJ1-2; D remains ambiguous. The V gene's germline CDR1 is MDHEN and CDR2 SYDVKM. This CDR3 comprises 14 residues. Trimming cost V 1 base and J 2 bases, with 8 bases left between them. CDR3 in amino acids: CASSLFPDNYGYTF. CDR3 sequence (DNA): TGTGCCAGCAGTTTATTCCCGGACAACTATGGCTACACCTTC.

This chain joins TRBV16 and TRBJ2-7; D is unclear. This CDR3 comprises 15 residues. The germline gives CDR1 KGHSY, CDR2 FQNENV. V was trimmed by 3 bases and J by 3 bases, leaving 15 bases between them. CDR3 in DNA: TGTGCCAGCAGCCACCGGAACTCGGGCGGCTACGAGCAGTACTTC. Protein sequence: CASSHRNSGGYEQYF.

The chain couples TRBV2 to TRBJ2-7; D may match TRBD1 or TRBD2 (5 bases each). V was trimmed by 6 bases and J by 2 bases, leaving 11 bases between them. The CDR3 loop spans 13 amino acids. Per the germline V gene, CDR1 is SNHLY and CDR2 is FYNNEI. This CDR3 reads CASSVGRPYEQYF. The DNA of the CDR3 is TGTGCCAGCAGCGTGGGACGGCCCTACGAGCAGTACTTC.

The sample holds a few counts of this clone. The chain employs TRBV5-1 and TRBJ1-2; TRBD1 aligns across 7 bases. Germline trimming cut 3 bases from V and 4 bases from J; bases unmatched to any gene: 15. The CDR3 covers 17 residues. In germline, CDR1 is SGHRS, CDR2 YFSETQ. CDR3 loop: CASSSGTDGIGGYGYTF. In nucleotides, the CDR3 is TGCGCCAGCAGCTCCGGGACAGATGGGATAGGAGGCTATGGCTACACCTTC. The complete variable domain, with remaining parts taken from reference TRBV5-1 and TRBJ1-2, reads KAGVTQTPRYLIKTRGQQVTLSCSPISGHRSVSWYQQTPGQGLQFLFEYFSETQRNKGNFPGRFSGRQFSNSRSEMNVSTLELGDSALYLCASSSGTDGIGGYGYTFGSGTRLTVV.

This clone was counted only a few times. The chain joins TRBV27 to TRBJ2-5, with unresolved D. There are 12 residues in the CDR3. Trimming pared 6 bases from V and 5 bases from J, leaving 10 bases between. CDR1 is MNHEY and CDR2 is SMNVEV in the germline V gene (reference sequence). The CDR3 spells CASSSGLETQYF. Here the CDR3 DNA reads TGTGCCAGCAGCTCCGGGTTGGAGACCCAGTACTTC.

This clone has more than one count but fewer than ten. J is TRBJ2-2 and V is TRBV6-7; TRBD1 aligns across 7 bases. TRBV6-7 is given ORF status, its function remaining uncertain. CDR3 size: 14 residues. J gave up 2 bases and V 10 bases, and 7 bases lay outside the gene matches. CDR3 loop: CANLGGFNTGELFF. Written as DNA, the CDR3 is TGTGCCAACCTAGGGGGCTTTAACACCGGGGAGCTGTTTTTT.

This clone was seen more than once but under ten times. This sequence joins TRBV20-1 and TRBJ2-1; the D is unclear. The ends were cut back, 3 bases at V and 7 bases at J, with 7 bases in the middle. CDR1 is DFQATT and CDR2 is SNEGSKA in the germline V gene (reference sequence). This CDR3 contains 11 residues. CDR3 DNA sequence: TGCAGTGCTAGGGAACCGAATGAGCAGTTCTTC. It codes for CSAREPNEQFF.

The chain is built from TRBV13 and TRBJ1-2; the D is unclear. Trimming left V 0 bases short and J 8 bases short, with 13 bases between. This CDR3 has 14 residues. Germline assignment: CDR1 PRHDT and CDR2 FYEKMQ (reference sequence). The CDR3 loop reads CASSLGLGSGGYTF. CDR3 DNA sequence: TGTGCCAGCAGCTTAGGCCTGGGATCAGGAGGCTACACCTTC. Looking up the rest from reference TRBV13 and TRBJ1-2 gives the full variable domain: AAGVIQSPRHLIKEKRETATLKCYPIPRHDTVYWYQQGPGQDPQFLISFYEKMQSDKGSIPDRFSAQQFSDYHSELNMSSLELGDSALYFCASSLGLGSGGYTFGSGTRLTVV.

This clone has more than one count but fewer than ten. This chain joins TRBV29-1 and TRBJ1-3; no firm D call. Looked up from germline, CDR1 is SQVTM and CDR2 is ANQGSEA. The V gene lost 5 bases and the J gene lost 4 bases, with 15 bases spanning the gap. CDR3 size: 14 residues. Here the CDR3 DNA reads TGCAGCGTTTTTCTAGATCGCGGGGGAAACACCATATATTTT. This gives the protein CSVFLDRGGNTIYF.

This clone was detected a few times. V and J are TRBV7-9 and TRBJ2-7; D not resolved. Germline CDR1 SEHNR, CDR2 FQNEAQ (reference sequence). The V and J ends lost 2 bases and 3 bases respectively, with 5 bases between them. CDR3 length equals 12 residues. CDR3 region: CASSLIFYEQYF. CDR3 nucleotides: TGTGCCAGCAGCTTAATATTCTACGAGCAGTACTTC.

The CDR3 DNA follows: TGTGCCAGCAGTGAAATGCGAGGGGAAGAGACCCAGTACTTC. It encodes CASSEMRGEETQYF. The V call is TRBV25-1, the J call TRBJ2-5; D may be TRBD1 or TRBD2 (5 bases each). Trimming removed 2 bases from V and 3 bases from J, with 10 bases in between. There are 14 residues in the CDR3. The germline V gene encodes CDR1 MGHDK and CDR2 SYGVNS.

In this sample, this clone turned up a few times. The chain uses TRBV6-5 and TRBJ1-2, with TRBD1 matching 8 bases. V was pared by 0 bases and J by 2 bases, with 5 bases of the junction left unmatched. Germline V gives CDR1 MNHEY, CDR2 SVGAGI. The CDR3 consists of 16 residues. As DNA, the CDR3 is TGTGCCAGCAGTTACTCGTGGCCAGGGGGCAACTATGGCTACACCTTC. This translates into CASSYSWPGGNYGYTF.

This clone was found a few times. V is TRBV7-8 and J is TRBJ2-7, with TRBD2 as a possible D gene (7 bases). V lost 0 bases to trimming and J lost 10 bases, with 19 bases between them. CDR1 is SGHVS and CDR2 is FQNEAQ in the germline V gene. The CDR3 covers 15 residues. Here the CDR3 reads CASSLATSGDTKQYF. The CDR3 DNA sequence: TGTGCCAGCAGCTTAGCCACCAGCGGGGACACGAAACAGTACTTC.

This clone was detected a few times. The chain is built from TRBV6-5 and TRBJ1-5, with D hard to call. The CDR3 sequence is 12 residues long. The germline V gene encodes CDR1 MNHEY and CDR2 SVGAGI. The V and J ends lost 8 bases and 6 bases respectively, with 11 bases between them. The CDR3 loop is CASSSGGQPQHF. DNA for the CDR3: TGTGCCAGCTCTTCAGGCGGTCAGCCCCAGCATTTT.

This clone appeared many times. In the same sample, other DNA sequences code for this CDR3. The V gene is TRBV29-1, the J gene TRBJ1-5, with unresolved D. The CDR3 covers 13 residues. Trimming shortened V by 6 bases and J by 0 bases, and 9 bases separated the two germline ends. The germline CDR1 and CDR2 sequences are SQVTM and ANQGSEA. CDR3 protein: CSVRENSNQPQHF. CDR3 nucleotide sequence: TGCAGCGTGAGAGAAAATAGCAATCAGCCCCAGCATTTT.

This rearrangement joins TRBV14 to TRBJ1-1; D unclear. Trimming removed 2 bases at V and 5 bases at J, with 15 bases between. In germline, CDR1 is SGHDN, CDR2 FVKESK. CDR3 size: 15 residues. The CDR3 loop is CASSQRWSGGTEAFF. The CDR3 nucleotides read TGTGCCAGCAGCCAAAGATGGTCGGGTGGGACTGAAGCTTTCTTT.

In its sample, this clone was seen once. This chain joins TRBV5-1 and TRBJ2-7, with D perhaps matching TRBD1 (6 bases). V gave up 0 bases and J gave up 3 bases, with 13 bases separating them. The germline V gene encodes CDR1 SGHRS and CDR2 YFSETQ. This CDR3 has 15 amino acids. CDR3 DNA sequence: TGCGCCAGCAGCTTGGCTGGGGGACACTTCTACGAGCAGTACTTC. Residues: CASSLAGGHFYEQYF.

The chain is built from TRBV7-9 and TRBJ2-7, with 8 bases lining up with TRBD1. CDR1 is SEHNR, CDR2 FQNEAQ, per germline (reference sequence). Trimming took 5 bases from V and 4 from J; bases not matched to a gene: 10. This CDR3 has 15 residues. CDR3 coding DNA: TGTGCCAGCAGCCCGGGACAGGTCTTTGGTTACGAGCAGTACTTC. It specifies CASSPGQVFGYEQYF.

This clone showed up just a few times. The chain employs TRBV5-1 and TRBJ2-5; D remains ambiguous. The CDR3 runs to 14 residues. V gave up 5 bases and J gave up 5 bases, with 16 bases separating them. The germline V gene encodes CDR1 SGHRS and CDR2 YFSETQ. As DNA, the CDR3 is TGCGCCAGCAGAGTGGGCCTTCCTCAGGAGACCCAGTACTTC. The encoded protein is CASRVGLPQETQYF.

This clone was counted only a few times. The chain is built from TRBV19 and TRBJ2-1, with D unclear. The CDR3 totals 14 residues. V was shortened by 4 bases and J by 0 bases, with 7 bases between the two germline ends. The V gene's germline CDR1 is LNHDA and CDR2 SQIVND (reference sequence). CDR3 nucleotide sequence: TGTGCCAGTAGTAAAGCCAGCTCCTACAATGAGCAGTTCTTC. Translated, it gives CASSKASSYNEQFF.

The table lists this clone with many counts. V gene TRBV7-2 combines with J gene TRBJ2-2, with D perhaps being TRBD1 or TRBD2 (5 bases each). There are 13 residues in the CDR3. V was trimmed by 0 bases and J by 6 bases, leaving 5 bases between them. CDR1 and CDR2 (germline): SGHTA, FQGNSA. CDR3 region: CASSLAGAGELFF. The CDR3 DNA reads as TGTGCCAGCAGCTTAGCGGGGGCCGGGGAGCTGTTTTTT. Drawing the rest from reference TRBV7-2 and TRBJ2-2, the complete variable domain is GAGVSQSPSNKVTEKGKDVELRCDPISGHTALYWYRQSLGQGLEFLIYFQGNSAPDKSGLPSDRFSAERTGGSVSTLTIQRTQQEDSAVYLCASSLAGAGELFFGEGSRLTVL.

In its sample, this clone ranks as medium-sized. V usage is TRBV6-1 and J usage is TRBJ1-2; D is ambiguous. V was shortened by 3 bases and J by 13 bases, with 12 bases between the two germline ends. Germline assignment: CDR1 MNHNS and CDR2 SASEGT. The CDR3 is 11 residues long. The DNA of the CDR3 is TGTGCCAGCAGTGATATGACGGCGTCCACCTTC. Residues: CASSDMTASTF.

The J gene is TRBJ2-7, the V gene TRBV11-1; D gene uncertain. Trimming removed 3 bases at V and 5 bases at J, with 14 bases between. The CDR3 is 14 amino acids. From germline, CDR1 is SGHAT and CDR2 FQDESV (reference sequence). The CDR3 here is CASSFVQQGDEQYF. For the CDR3, the DNA is TGTGCCAGCAGCTTTGTACAGCAAGGCGACGAGCAGTACTTC.

The rearrangement joins TRBV13 to TRBJ1-1; weak D call: TRBD1 (6 bases). The V gene lost 1 base and the J gene lost 0 bases, with 9 bases spanning the gap. Germline-derived CDR1 and CDR2 are PRHDT and FYEKMQ (reference sequence). This CDR3 comprises 15 residues. Here the CDR3 reads CASSLAGAMNTEAFF. DNA for the CDR3: TGTGCCAGCAGCTTAGCAGGGGCTATGAACACTGAAGCTTTCTTT.

The sample holds a few counts of this clone. The chain recombines TRBV11-2 with TRBJ2-1; D not certain. This CDR3 contains 12 residues. Germline lookup yields CDR1 SGHAT and CDR2 FQNNGV. The V and J ends lost 1 base and 5 bases respectively, with 3 bases between them. This chain's CDR3 is CASSLGNNEQFF. In nucleotides, the CDR3 is TGTGCCAGCAGCTTAGGGAACAATGAGCAGTTCTTC.

The CDR3 DNA follows: TGTGCCTGGAGTCGTGGGGGGTTCTCTGGAAACACCATATATTTT. Translated, it gives CAWSRGGFSGNTIYF. The chain links TRBV30 to TRBJ1-3, with D possibly TRBD1 on 5 matching bases. From germline, CDR1 is GTSNPN and CDR2 SVGIG (reference sequence). This CDR3 comprises 15 residues. V lost 2 bases and J 0 bases, leaving 11 bases between the germline ends.

This clone was observed a few times. This rearrangement joins TRBV6-4 to TRBJ1-5; weak D call: TRBD1 (6 bases). CDR1 and CDR2 (germline): MRHNA, SNTAGT. The CDR3 is 14 residues long. With 2 bases removed from V and 1 base from J, the gap between germline ends came to 6 bases. CDR3 sequence reads: CASSDRGSNQPQHF. CDR3 DNA sequence: TGTGCCAGCAGTGACAGGGGGAGCAATCAGCCCCAGCATTTT.

A few counts support this clone. CDR3 nucleotides: TGTGCCAGCAGCCTGATTTCGGGAGGCACTGAAGCTTTCTTT. It specifies CASSLISGGTEAFF. This rearrangement joins TRBV11-2 to TRBJ1-1, with no clear D. Trimming removed 5 bases at V and 4 bases at J, with 14 bases between. CDR1 and CDR2 (germline): SGHAT, FQNNGV. This CDR3 is 14 amino acids long.